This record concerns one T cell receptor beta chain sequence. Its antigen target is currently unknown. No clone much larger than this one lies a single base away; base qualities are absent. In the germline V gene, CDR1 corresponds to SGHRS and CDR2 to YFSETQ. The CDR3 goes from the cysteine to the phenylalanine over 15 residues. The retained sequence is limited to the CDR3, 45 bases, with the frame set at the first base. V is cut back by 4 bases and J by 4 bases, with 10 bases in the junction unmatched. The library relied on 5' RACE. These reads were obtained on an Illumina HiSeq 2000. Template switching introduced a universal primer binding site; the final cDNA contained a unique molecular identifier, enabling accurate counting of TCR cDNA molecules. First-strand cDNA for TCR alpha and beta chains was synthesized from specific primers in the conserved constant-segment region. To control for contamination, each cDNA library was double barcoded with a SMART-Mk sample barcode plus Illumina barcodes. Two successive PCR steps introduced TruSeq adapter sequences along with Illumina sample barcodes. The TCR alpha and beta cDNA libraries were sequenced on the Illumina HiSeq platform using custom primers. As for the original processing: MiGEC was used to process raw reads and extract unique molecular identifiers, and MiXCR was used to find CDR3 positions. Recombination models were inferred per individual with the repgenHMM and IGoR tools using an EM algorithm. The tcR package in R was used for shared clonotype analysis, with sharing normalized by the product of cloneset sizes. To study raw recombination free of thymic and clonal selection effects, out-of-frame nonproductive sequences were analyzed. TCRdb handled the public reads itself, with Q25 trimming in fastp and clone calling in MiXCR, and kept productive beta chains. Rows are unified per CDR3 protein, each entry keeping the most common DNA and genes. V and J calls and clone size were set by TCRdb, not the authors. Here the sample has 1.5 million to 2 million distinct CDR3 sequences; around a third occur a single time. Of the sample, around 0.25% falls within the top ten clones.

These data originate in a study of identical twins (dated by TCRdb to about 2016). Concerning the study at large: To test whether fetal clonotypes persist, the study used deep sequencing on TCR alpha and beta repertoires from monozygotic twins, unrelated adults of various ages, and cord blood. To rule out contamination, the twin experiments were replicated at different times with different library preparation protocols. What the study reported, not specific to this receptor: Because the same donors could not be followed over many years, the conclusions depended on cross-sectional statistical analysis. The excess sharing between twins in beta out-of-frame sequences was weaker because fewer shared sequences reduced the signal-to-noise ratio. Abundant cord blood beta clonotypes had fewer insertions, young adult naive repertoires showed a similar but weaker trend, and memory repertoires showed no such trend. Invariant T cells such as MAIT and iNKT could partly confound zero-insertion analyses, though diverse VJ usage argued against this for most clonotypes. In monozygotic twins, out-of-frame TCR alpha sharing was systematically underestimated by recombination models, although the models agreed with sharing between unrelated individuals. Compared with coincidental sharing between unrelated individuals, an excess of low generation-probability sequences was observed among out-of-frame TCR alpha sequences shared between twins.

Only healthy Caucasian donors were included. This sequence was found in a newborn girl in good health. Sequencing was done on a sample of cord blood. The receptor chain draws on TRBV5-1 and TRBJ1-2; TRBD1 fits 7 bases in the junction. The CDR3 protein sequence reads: CASSLWTGGPYGYTF. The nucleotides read TGCGCCAGCAGCCTATGGACAGGAGGCCCCTATGGCTACACCTTC.